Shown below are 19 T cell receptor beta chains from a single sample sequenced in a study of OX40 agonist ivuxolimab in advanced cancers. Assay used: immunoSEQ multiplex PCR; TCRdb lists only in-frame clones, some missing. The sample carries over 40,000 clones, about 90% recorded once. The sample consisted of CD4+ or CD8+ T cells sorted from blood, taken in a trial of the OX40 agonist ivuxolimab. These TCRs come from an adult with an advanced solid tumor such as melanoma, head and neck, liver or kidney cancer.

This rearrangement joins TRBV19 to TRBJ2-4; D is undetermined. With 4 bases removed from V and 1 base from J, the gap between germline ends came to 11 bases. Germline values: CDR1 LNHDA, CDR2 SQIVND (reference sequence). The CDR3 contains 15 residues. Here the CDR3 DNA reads TGTGCCAGTAGTAAAGTAGGGAAGGCCAAAAACATTCAGTACTTC. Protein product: CASSKVGKAKNIQYF.

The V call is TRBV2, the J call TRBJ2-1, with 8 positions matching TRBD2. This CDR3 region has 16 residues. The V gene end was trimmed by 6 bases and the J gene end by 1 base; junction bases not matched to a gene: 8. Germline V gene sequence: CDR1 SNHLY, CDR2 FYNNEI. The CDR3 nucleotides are TGTGCCAGCAGAACGTGGGCGGGGGGATCCTACAATGAGCAGTTCTTC. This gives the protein CASRTWAGGSYNEQFF. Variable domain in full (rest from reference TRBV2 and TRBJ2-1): EPEVTQTPSHQVTQMGQEVILRCVPISNHLYFYWYRQILGQKVEFLVSFYNNEISEKSEIFDDQFSVERPDGSNFTLKIRSTKLEDSAMYFCASRTWAGGSYNEQFFGPGTRLTVL.

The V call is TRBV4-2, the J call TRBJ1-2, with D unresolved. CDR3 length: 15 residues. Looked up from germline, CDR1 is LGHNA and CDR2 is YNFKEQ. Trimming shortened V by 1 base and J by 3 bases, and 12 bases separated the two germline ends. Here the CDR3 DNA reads TGTGCCAGCAGCCAAGTCCTCCTAGGAGACTATGGCTACACCTTC. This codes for CASSQVLLGDYGYTF.

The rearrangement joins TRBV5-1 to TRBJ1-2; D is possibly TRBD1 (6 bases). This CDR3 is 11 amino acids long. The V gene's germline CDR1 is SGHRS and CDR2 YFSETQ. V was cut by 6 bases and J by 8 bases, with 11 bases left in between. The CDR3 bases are TGCGCCAGCACCGAGGGGGAAGGCTACACCTTC. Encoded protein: CASTEGEGYTF.

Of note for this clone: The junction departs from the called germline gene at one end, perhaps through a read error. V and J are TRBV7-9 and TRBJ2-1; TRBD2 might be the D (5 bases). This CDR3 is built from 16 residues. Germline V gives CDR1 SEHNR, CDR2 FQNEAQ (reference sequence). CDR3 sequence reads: CASSLAWTGIYNEQFF. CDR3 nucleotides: TGTGCCAGCAGCCTAGCCTGGACTGGAATCTACAATGAGCAGTTCTTC.

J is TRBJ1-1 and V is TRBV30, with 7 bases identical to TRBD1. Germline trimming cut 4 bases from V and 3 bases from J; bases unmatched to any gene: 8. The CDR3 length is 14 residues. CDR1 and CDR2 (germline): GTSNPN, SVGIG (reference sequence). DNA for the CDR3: TGTGCCTGGAACAGGGGCGGAGGGTACACTGAAGCTTTCTTT. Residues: CAWNRGGGYTEAFF.

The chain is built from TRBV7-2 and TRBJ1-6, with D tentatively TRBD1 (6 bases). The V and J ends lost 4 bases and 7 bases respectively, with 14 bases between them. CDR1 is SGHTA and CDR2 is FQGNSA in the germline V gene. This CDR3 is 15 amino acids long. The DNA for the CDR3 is TGTGCCAGCAGCTCTAGACAGGTTGTCAATTCACCCCTCCACTTT. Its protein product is CASSSRQVVNSPLHF.

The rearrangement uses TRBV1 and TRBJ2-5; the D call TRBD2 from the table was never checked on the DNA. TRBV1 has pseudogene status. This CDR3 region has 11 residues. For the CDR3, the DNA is TGCACCAGCAGCCAAGGTCTGACCCAGTACTTC. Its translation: CTSSQGLTQYF.

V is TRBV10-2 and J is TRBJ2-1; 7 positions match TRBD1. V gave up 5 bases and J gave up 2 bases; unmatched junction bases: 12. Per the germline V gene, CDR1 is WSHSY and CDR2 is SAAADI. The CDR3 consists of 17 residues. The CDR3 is CASSPTFDRAPYNEQFF. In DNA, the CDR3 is TGCGCCAGCAGTCCAACCTTTGACAGGGCGCCCTACAATGAGCAGTTCTTC.

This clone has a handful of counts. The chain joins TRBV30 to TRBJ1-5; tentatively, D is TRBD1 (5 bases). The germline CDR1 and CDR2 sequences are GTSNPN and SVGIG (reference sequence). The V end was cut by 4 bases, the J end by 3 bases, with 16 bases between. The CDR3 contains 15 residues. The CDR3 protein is CAWKAGSGDNQPQHF. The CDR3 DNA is TGTGCCTGGAAAGCAGGGTCCGGGGACAATCAGCCCCAGCATTTT.

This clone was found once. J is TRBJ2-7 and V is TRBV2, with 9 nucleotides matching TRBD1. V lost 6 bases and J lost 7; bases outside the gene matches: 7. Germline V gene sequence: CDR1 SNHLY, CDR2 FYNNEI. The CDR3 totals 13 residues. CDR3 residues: CASRPLTGGEQYF. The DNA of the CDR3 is TGTGCCAGCAGGCCATTGACAGGGGGAGAGCAGTACTTC.

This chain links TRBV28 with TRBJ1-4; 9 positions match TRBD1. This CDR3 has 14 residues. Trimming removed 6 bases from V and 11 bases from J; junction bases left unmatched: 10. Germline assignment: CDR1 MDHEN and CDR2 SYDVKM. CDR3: CASRRQGDPGKLFF. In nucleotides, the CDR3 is TGTGCCAGCAGGAGACAGGGGGACCCGGGGAAACTGTTTTTT.

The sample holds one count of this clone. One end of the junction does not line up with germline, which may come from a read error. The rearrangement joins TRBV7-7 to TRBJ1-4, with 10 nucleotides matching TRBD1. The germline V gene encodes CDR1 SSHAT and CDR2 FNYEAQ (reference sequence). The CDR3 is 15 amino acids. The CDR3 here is CASSRGDRGNEKLFF. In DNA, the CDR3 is TGTGCTAGCAGCAGGGGGGACAGGGGAAATGAAAAACTGTTTTTT.

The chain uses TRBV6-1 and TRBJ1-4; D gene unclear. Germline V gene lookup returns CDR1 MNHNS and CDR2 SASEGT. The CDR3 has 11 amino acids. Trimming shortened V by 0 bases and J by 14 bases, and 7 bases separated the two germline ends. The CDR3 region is CASSEARVLFF. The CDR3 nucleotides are TGTGCCAGCAGTGAAGCAAGGGTTCTGTTTTTT.

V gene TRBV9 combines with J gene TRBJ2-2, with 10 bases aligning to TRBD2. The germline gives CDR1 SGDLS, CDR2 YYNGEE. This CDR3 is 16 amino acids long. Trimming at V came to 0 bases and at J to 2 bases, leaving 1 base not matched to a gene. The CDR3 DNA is TGTGCCAGCAGCGTAGAACTAGCGGGAAACACCGGGGAGCTGTTTTTT. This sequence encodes CASSVELAGNTGELFF. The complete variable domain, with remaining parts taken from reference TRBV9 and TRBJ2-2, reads DSGVTQTPKHLITATGQRVTLRCSPRSGDLSVYWYQQSLDQGLQFLIQYYNGEERAKGNILERFSAQQFPDLHSELNLSSLELGDSALYFCASSVELAGNTGELFFGEGSRLTVL.

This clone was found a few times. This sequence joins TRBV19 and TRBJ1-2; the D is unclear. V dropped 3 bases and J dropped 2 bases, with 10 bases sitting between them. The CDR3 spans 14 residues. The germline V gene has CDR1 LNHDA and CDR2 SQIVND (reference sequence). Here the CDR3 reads CASSILSPNYGYTF. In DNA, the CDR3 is TGTGCCAGTAGTATTCTCAGTCCCAACTATGGCTACACCTTC.

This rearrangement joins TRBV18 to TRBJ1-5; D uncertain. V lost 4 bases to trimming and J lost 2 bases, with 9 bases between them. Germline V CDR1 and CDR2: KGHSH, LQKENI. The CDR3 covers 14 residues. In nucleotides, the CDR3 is TGTGCCAGCTCACTGGAGGTGCGCAATCAGCCCCAGCATTTT. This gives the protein CASSLEVRNQPQHF. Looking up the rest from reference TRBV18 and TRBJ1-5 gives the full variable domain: NAGVMQNPRHLVRRRGQEARLRCSPMKGHSHVYWYRQLPEEGLKFMVYLQKENIIDESGMPKERFSAEFPKEGPSILRIQQVVRGDSAAYFCASSLEVRNQPQHFGDGTRLSIL.

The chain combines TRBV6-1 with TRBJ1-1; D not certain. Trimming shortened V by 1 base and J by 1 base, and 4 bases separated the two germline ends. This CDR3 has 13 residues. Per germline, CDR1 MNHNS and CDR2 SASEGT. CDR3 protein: CASSEVRNTEAFF. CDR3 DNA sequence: TGTGCCAGCAGTGAAGTAAGGAACACTGAAGCTTTCTTT.

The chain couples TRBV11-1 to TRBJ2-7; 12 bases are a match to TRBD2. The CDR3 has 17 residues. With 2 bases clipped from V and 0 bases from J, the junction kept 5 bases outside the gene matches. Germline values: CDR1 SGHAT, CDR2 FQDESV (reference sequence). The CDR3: CASSLTPSGRVSYEQYF. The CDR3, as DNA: TGTGCCAGCAGCTTAACTCCTAGCGGGAGGGTCTCCTACGAGCAGTACTTC.